Below, one T cell receptor beta chain is given with its context. Its antigen is not known. 60 Vbeta and 13 Jbeta primers were used in PCR. Sequencing used immunoSEQ multiplex PCR; TCRdb keeps in-frame clones, though not all of them. This sample has about 150,000 clones, with roughly 70% found just once. This sample is part of a study of cytomegalovirus exposure and HLA in healthy donors. Study-wide points: The classifier reportedly diagnosed cytomegalovirus status with high specificity and sensitivity.

The sequenced sample was PBMCs. This sequence was found in a young man in good health and CMV-seronegative.

The CDR3 loop is CAWNQGMNTEAFF. Written as DNA, the CDR3 is TGTGCCTGGAATCAGGGCATGAACACTGAAGCTTTCTTT. This chain connects TRBV30 to TRBJ1-1, with D possibly matching TRBD1 (5 bases). V lost 4 bases, J lost 0 bases, and 9 bases lay in between. The CDR3 covers 13 residues. Germline CDR1 GTSNPN, CDR2 SVGIG (reference sequence).